Below are 18 T cell receptor beta chains sequenced from a single sample in a study of human T cells and chemical hapten exposure. The time point is: healthy volunteer bleed at 2 weeks. The starting material, unfractionated whole blood, was used for total RNA extraction. Via MiXCR, TCRdb re-called the RACE reads, giving one row per CDR3 protein. The repertoire holds roughly 30,000 distinct CDR3 sequences, with 6.5% to 9% as singletons. The sample taken for sequencing was whole blood. The receptors derive from a human donor in good health. Some clones in this sample may be carry-over from other donors' samples.

There are many counts of this clonotype. Germline and junction disagree at one end, which may indicate a read error. The V call is TRBV7-7, the J call TRBJ2-1; possible D gene TRBD2, 6 bases. Germline CDR1 SSHAT, CDR2 FNYEAQ (reference sequence). The length of the CDR3 is 15 residues. The CDR3 loop reads CASSLGRLDAHEQFF. The DNA for the CDR3 is TGTGCTAGCAGCTTAGGACGACTAGATGCACATGAGCAGTTCTTC.

The V gene is TRBV7-9, the J gene TRBJ2-2, with D uncertain. V was cut by 2 bases and J by 2 bases, with 12 bases left in between. The germline gives CDR1 SEHNR, CDR2 FQNEAQ (reference sequence). CDR3 length: 16 residues. The CDR3 loop reads CASSLRAQSNTGELFF. As DNA, the CDR3 is TGTGCCAGCAGCTTACGGGCCCAGAGCAACACCGGGGAGCTGTTTTTT.

The CDR3 reads CASSSAASQYF. In nucleotides, the CDR3 is TGTGCCAGCAGTTCGGCGGCATCGCAGTATTTT. The V call is TRBV6-5, the J call TRBJ2-3; D is ambiguous. The CDR3 has 11 amino acids. V lost 4 bases to trimming and J lost 10 bases, with 9 bases between them. Per germline, CDR1 MNHEY and CDR2 SVGAGI.

The J gene is TRBJ1-2, the V gene TRBV2, with D unresolved. V shed 5 bases and J shed 4 bases, with 8 bases lying between them. CDR1 and CDR2 (germline): SNHLY, FYNNEI. This CDR3 has 12 amino acids. CDR3 protein: CASSLYTYGYTF. The CDR3 bases are TGTGCCAGCAGTCTTTACACCTATGGCTACACCTTC.

This clonotype was detected ten times or more. The gene calls are TRBV3-1 and TRBJ1-6; no clear D. CDR3 length: 13 amino acids. Germline V gene sequence: CDR1 LGHDT, CDR2 YNNKEL (reference sequence). Trimming took 3 bases from V and 9 from J, leaving 9 bases between them. The DNA for the CDR3 is TGTGCCAGCAGCCACGGAAGAAGTTCACCCCTCCACTTT. Its translation is CASSHGRSSPLHF.

This clonotype was recorded many times. CDR3 DNA sequence: TGCAGTGCTAGAGATGTGGGACGGCTATCACCCCTCCACTTT. Residues: CSARDVGRLSPLHF. The chain employs TRBV20-1 and TRBJ1-6, with D tentatively TRBD1 (5 bases). The CDR3 runs to 14 residues. The germline gives CDR1 DFQATT, CDR2 SNEGSKA (reference sequence). V was pared by 0 bases and J by 10 bases, with 13 bases between.

This clonotype was detected ten times or more. The rearrangement uses TRBV5-1 and TRBJ2-3; D assignment may be TRBD1 or TRBD2 (5 bases each). This CDR3 contains 13 residues. Trimming shortened V by 4 bases and J by 4 bases, and 10 bases separated the two germline ends. In germline, CDR1 is SGHRS, CDR2 YFSETQ. The CDR3 DNA reads TGCGCCAGCAGCGAACCGGGACCAGATACGCAGTATTTT. It is translated as CASSEPGPDTQYF.

This clonotype was recorded many times. The rearrangement links TRBV20-1 to TRBJ1-1; D possibly corresponds to TRBD1 (5 bases). The CDR3 loop spans 14 amino acids. V was trimmed by 5 bases and J by 5 bases, leaving 18 bases between them. Germline-derived CDR1 and CDR2 are DFQATT and SNEGSKA (reference sequence). For the CDR3, the DNA is TGCAGTGCTGGATCCGGGACGGCCAAGACTGAAGCTTTCTTT. This codes for CSAGSGTAKTEAFF.

J is TRBJ1-1 and V is TRBV12-3 or TRBV12-4; 7 positions match TRBD1. The CDR3 is 16 residues long. V shed 5 bases and J 1 base; nucleotides not matched to a gene: 10. The CDR3 sequence is CASSRRRGPRNTEAFF. The DNA for the CDR3 is TGTGCCAGCAGTCGGCGGAGGGGGCCCAGGAACACTGAAGCTTTCTTT.

Ten or more counts support this clonotype. The chain links TRBV19 to TRBJ2-1; 11 bases map to TRBD2. Germline CDR1 is LNHDA and CDR2 is SQIVND (reference sequence). The CDR3 has 14 amino acids. V lost 7 bases to trimming and J lost 9 bases; unmatched junction nucleotides: 8. CDR3 protein: CASIDSGGGFEQFF. In DNA, the CDR3 is TGTGCCAGTATTGATAGCGGGGGGGGATTTGAGCAGTTCTTC.

The gene calls are TRBV6-1 and TRBJ2-7; TRBD1 matches 8 bases. The CDR3 is 13 residues long. The V gene's germline CDR1 is MNHNS and CDR2 SASEGT. Germline trimming cut 6 bases from V and 4 bases from J; bases unmatched to any gene: 5. The CDR3 region has the DNA TGTGCCAGCAGCGGACAGGGTTCGTACGAGCAGTACTTC. Amino acid sequence: CASSGQGSYEQYF.

V usage is TRBV3-1 and J usage is TRBJ2-1, with TRBD2 matching 10 bases. After removal of 6 bases from V and 6 bases from J, the junction contained 8 bases not matched to a gene. CDR3 length equals 15 residues. Germline V gene data show CDR1 as LGHDT and CDR2 as YNNKEL (reference sequence). The CDR3 sequence is CASSLLAGATNEQFF. DNA for the CDR3: TGTGCCAGCAGTCTCCTAGCGGGAGCGACCAATGAGCAGTTCTTC.

This clonotype has at least ten counts. CDR3 loop: CASSYEGHEQYF. In nucleotides, the CDR3 is TGTGCCAGCAGTTACGAGGGGCACGAGCAGTACTTC. The V call is TRBV6-5, the J call TRBJ2-7; D possibly matches TRBD1 or TRBD2 (5 bases each). V was clipped by 2 bases and J by 5 bases, with 7 bases between them. There are 12 residues in the CDR3. In germline, CDR1 is MNHEY, CDR2 SVGAGI.

As concerns this clonotype: A much larger clone lies a single base off, so this may be a read error. The rearrangement uses TRBV18 and TRBJ1-3; D remains unclear. This CDR3 comprises 14 residues. Germline loops: CDR1 KGHSH, CDR2 LQKENI. V was trimmed by 3 bases and J by 7 bases, leaving 13 bases between them. CDR3 bases: TGTGCCAGCTCACCCGAGACCGATCGGAACACCATATATTTT. Its translation: CASSPETDRNTIYF.

This clonotype was counted many times. The genes are TRBV4-2 and TRBJ2-6; D is unclear. The germline gives CDR1 LGHNA, CDR2 YNFKEQ. The CDR3 extends over 16 amino acids. Trimming pared 0 bases from V and 0 bases from J, leaving 6 bases between. Here the CDR3 reads CASSQEASSGANVLTF. The CDR3 DNA reads TGTGCCAGCAGCCAAGAGGCCTCCTCTGGGGCCAACGTCCTGACTTTC.

This clonotype was counted ten times or more. V is TRBV20-1 and J is TRBJ2-3, with a weak D call TRBD2 (6 bases). Germline CDR1 is DFQATT and CDR2 is SNEGSKA (reference sequence). The V end was cut by 5 bases, the J end by 5 bases, with 11 bases between. The CDR3 is 12 amino acids. The CDR3 here is CSARGLEDTQYF. CDR3 nucleotide sequence: TGCAGTGCTCGGGGACTTGAAGATACGCAGTATTTT.

This clonotype showed up just a few times. The chain uses TRBV2 and TRBJ2-4, with D possibly matching TRBD2 (5 bases). Germline loops: CDR1 SNHLY, CDR2 FYNNEI. V dropped 2 bases and J dropped 0 bases, with 14 bases sitting between them. The CDR3 runs 17 residues. CDR3 in DNA: TGTGCCAGCAGTGAAAGAGGGCGGCCGCTAGCCAAAAACATTCAGTACTTC. Encoded protein: CASSERGRPLAKNIQYF.

The rearrangement uses TRBV28 and TRBJ1-2; D might be TRBD1 (6 bases). CDR1 is MDHEN, CDR2 SYDVKM, per germline. V gave up 1 base and J gave up 7 bases, with 16 bases separating them. This CDR3 region has 15 residues. In DNA, the CDR3 is TGTGCCAGCAGTTTATCGGGGGCTCGAGTCTCTGGCTACACCTTC. This sequence encodes CASSLSGARVSGYTF.